Shown below are 17 T cell receptor beta chains from a single sample sequenced in a study of CD8 T cells in ankylosing spondylitis. Findings and caveats of the study: For ankylosing spondylitis blood, a TCR beta motif of 7 to 9 highly homologous variants appeared characteristic.

TCRdb re-called the 5' RACE reads with MiXCR, one entry per CDR3 protein. This table holds roughly 490,000 distinct CDR3 sequences, approximately 5% found once. The antigens these receptors bind are not known. Source material: blood, either unsorted or a sorted T cell fraction (not recorded which). These TCRs come from a male donor with ankylosing spondylitis.

There are many counts of this clonotype. V gene TRBV5-1 combines with J gene TRBJ2-7; D is undetermined. The length of the CDR3 is 14 residues. Germline values: CDR1 SGHRS, CDR2 YFSETQ. V dropped 1 base and J dropped 0 bases, with 8 bases sitting between them. CDR3 region: CASSLIKGSYEQYF. The CDR3 nucleotides are TGCGCCAGCAGCTTGATTAAGGGCTCCTACGAGCAGTACTTC. Using reference TRBV5-1 and TRBJ2-7 for the parts outside the CDR3, the full variable domain is KAGVTQTPRYLIKTRGQQVTLSCSPISGHRSVSWYQQTPGQGLQFLFEYFSETQRNKGNFPGRFSGRQFSNSRSEMNVSTLELGDSALYLCASSLIKGSYEQYFGPGTRLTVT.

This clonotype appeared many times. This sequence joins TRBV11-2 and TRBJ2-1, with D perhaps matching TRBD2 (5 bases). Germline CDR1 reads SGHAT; CDR2 reads FQNNGV. The V gene lost 0 bases and the J gene lost 4 bases, with 16 bases spanning the gap. The CDR3 sequence is 17 residues long. The CDR3 region is CASSLDPWGGGYNEQFF. The DNA for the CDR3 is TGTGCCAGCAGCTTAGACCCTTGGGGTGGAGGATACAATGAGCAGTTCTTC.

This clonotype was detected many times. This rearrangement joins TRBV11-2 to TRBJ2-7; weak D call: TRBD2 (5 bases). The germline V and J ends were trimmed by 3 bases and 5 bases, with 8 bases remaining between them. The CDR3 covers 12 residues. Germline V gene lookup returns CDR1 SGHAT and CDR2 FQNNGV. The CDR3 sequence is CASSFGGDEQYF. The DNA for the CDR3 is TGTGCCAGCAGCTTCGGAGGCGACGAGCAGTACTTC.

This clonotype was observed at least ten times. The chain employs TRBV7-9 and TRBJ2-1, with 9 bases aligning to TRBD2. The V gene's germline CDR1 is SEHNR and CDR2 FQNEAQ (reference sequence). The CDR3 has 15 amino acids. J lost 10 bases, V lost 4 bases, and 11 bases had no gene match. CDR3 in amino acids: CASSSLGGRADEQFF. The DNA of the CDR3 is TGTGCCAGCAGCTCCCTAGGCGGGAGGGCCGACGAGCAGTTCTTC. Together with reference TRBV7-9 and TRBJ2-1, the CDR3 gives the full variable domain: DTGVSQNPRHKITKRGQNVTFRCDPISEHNRLYWYRQTLGQGPEFLTYFQNEAQLEKSRLLSDRFSAERPKGSFSTLEIQRTEQGDSAMYLCASSSLGGRADEQFFGPGTRLTVL.

The sample holds many counts of this clonotype. The chain joins TRBV28 to TRBJ2-1; 7 bases line up with TRBD2. Germline CDR1 MDHEN, CDR2 SYDVKM. V lost 6 bases to trimming and J lost 6 bases; unmatched junction nucleotides: 8. The CDR3 covers 14 residues. As DNA, the CDR3 is TGTGCCAGCAGCCATTATGGGGGGGGCAATGAGCAGTTCTTC. It encodes CASSHYGGGNEQFF.

This clonotype was detected ten times or more. The chain uses TRBV5-4 and TRBJ2-7; D call uncertain. The CDR3 covers 14 residues. V lost 0 bases to trimming and J lost 2 bases, with 9 bases between them. From germline, CDR1 is SGHNT and CDR2 YYREEE (reference sequence). The CDR3 coding sequence is TGTGCCAGCAGCTTGGATACTAATACCTACGAGCAGTACTTC. This codes for CASSLDTNTYEQYF.

This clonotype was seen at least ten times. The chain joins TRBV6-2 or TRBV6-3 to TRBJ2-2; D might be TRBD1 (5 bases). With 8 bases removed from V and 1 base from J, the gap between germline ends came to 23 bases. From germline, CDR1 is MNHEY and CDR2 SVGEGT. This CDR3 has 18 amino acids. The CDR3 loop is CASCGSQGLRQNTGELFF. CDR3 DNA: TGTGCCAGCTGTGGCTCTCAGGGCCTGCGGCAGAACACCGGGGAGCTGTTTTTT.

The chain uses TRBV4-3 and TRBJ2-7, with 11 bases lining up with TRBD2. The CDR3 is made up of 16 amino acids. The V segment lost 1 base and the J segment 6 bases; nucleotides outside the gene matches: 8. Per germline, CDR1 LGHNA and CDR2 YSLEER. CDR3 region: CASSQGSGRAGGEQYF. The CDR3 DNA reads TGCGCCAGCAGCCAAGGTAGCGGGAGGGCCGGAGGCGAGCAGTACTTC.

This clonotype was recorded many times. The V gene is TRBV29-1, the J gene TRBJ2-1; tentatively, D is TRBD2 (6 bases). The germline V gene has CDR1 SQVTM and CDR2 ANQGSEA. Trimming shortened V by 6 bases and J by 4 bases, and 13 bases separated the two germline ends. The length of the CDR3 is 13 residues. CDR3 sequence reads: CSVTGTLYNEQFF. Here the CDR3 DNA reads TGCAGCGTCACCGGGACTCTATACAATGAGCAGTTCTTC.

This clonotype was observed a handful of times. This chain uses TRBV20-1 with TRBJ2-3; no firm D call. With 3 bases removed from V and 4 bases from J, the gap between germline ends came to 14 bases. The CDR3 length is 14 residues. Germline CDR1 and CDR2: DFQATT and SNEGSKA (reference sequence). The CDR3 DNA sequence: TGCAGTGCTAGTTGGTCGATCGTATCAGATACGCAGTATTTT. It encodes CSASWSIVSDTQYF.

This clonotype was seen repeatedly, ten times or more. The chain has TRBV6-5 and TRBJ2-2; TRBD2 matches 11 bases. Trimming at V came to 0 bases and at J to 4 bases, leaving 7 bases not matched to a gene. This CDR3 region has 18 residues. Germline-derived CDR1 and CDR2 are MNHEY and SVGAGI. The CDR3 bases are TGTGCCAGCAGTTACTCGATGGGACTAGCGGATTTCACCGGGGAGCTGTTTTTT. As protein: CASSYSMGLADFTGELFF.

Many counts were recorded for this clonotype. This chain uses TRBV5-1 with TRBJ2-1; the D gene could be TRBD1 or TRBD2 (5 bases each). Looked up from germline, CDR1 is SGHRS and CDR2 is YFSETQ. The CDR3 sequence is 15 residues long. V lost 0 bases, J lost 7 bases, and 14 bases lay in between. This CDR3 reads CASSLDFGEGNEQFF. The CDR3 nucleotides read TGCGCCAGCAGCTTGGATTTTGGTGAGGGGAATGAGCAGTTCTTC.

A word on this clonotype: A much larger clonotype is one base distant, so this may be a read error. The chain employs TRBV7-9 and TRBJ2-7; D is perhaps TRBD2 (6 bases). V was clipped by 3 bases and J by 7 bases, with 16 bases between them. The CDR3 consists of 14 residues. Germline V CDR1 and CDR2: SEHNR, FQNEAQ (reference sequence). Written as DNA, the CDR3 is TGTGCCAGCAGCTTGCCGGGAGCGCGTTATGAGCAGTACTTC. This encodes CASSLPGARYEQYF.

This clonotype was detected ten times or more. This rearrangement joins TRBV12-3 or TRBV12-4 to TRBJ1-1, with TRBD1 matching over 7 bases. Unmatched junction bases numbered 5, after V lost 8 bases and J lost 2 bases. The CDR3 contains 13 residues. The CDR3 DNA follows: TGTGCCAGCGGGGGACAGTTTAACACTGAAGCTTTCTTT. It codes for CASGGQFNTEAFF.

Ten or more counts support this clonotype. The CDR3 spells CASSLGLRTYEQYF. CDR3 sequence (DNA): TGTGCCAGCAGTTTGGGACTTCGAACTTACGAGCAGTACTTC. This chain joins TRBV21-1 and TRBJ2-7; TRBD2, the table's D call, was not compared with the DNA. TRBV21-1 is a listed pseudogene. CDR3 size: 14 residues.

This chain links TRBV7-6 with TRBJ2-7; D remains unclear. The CDR3 is 14 residues long. CDR1 is SGHVS, CDR2 FNYEAQ, per germline. V dropped 5 bases and J dropped 5 bases, with 16 bases sitting between them. This CDR3 is CASSRTRTFDEQYF. The CDR3 region has the DNA TGTGCCAGCAGCCGAACACGGACCTTCGACGAGCAGTACTTC.

Turning to this clonotype: One base away lies a much larger clone, so this may be a sequencing read error. The rearrangement uses TRBV5-1 and TRBJ2-2; tentatively, D is TRBD2 (5 bases). The CDR3 is made up of 15 amino acids. The germline CDR1 and CDR2 sequences are SGHRS and YFSETQ. Trimming removed 5 bases from V and 0 bases from J, with 11 bases in between. The CDR3 spells CASRSLAPNTGELFF. CDR3 nucleotides: TGCGCCAGCAGGAGCCTAGCCCCGAACACCGGGGAGCTGTTTTTT.